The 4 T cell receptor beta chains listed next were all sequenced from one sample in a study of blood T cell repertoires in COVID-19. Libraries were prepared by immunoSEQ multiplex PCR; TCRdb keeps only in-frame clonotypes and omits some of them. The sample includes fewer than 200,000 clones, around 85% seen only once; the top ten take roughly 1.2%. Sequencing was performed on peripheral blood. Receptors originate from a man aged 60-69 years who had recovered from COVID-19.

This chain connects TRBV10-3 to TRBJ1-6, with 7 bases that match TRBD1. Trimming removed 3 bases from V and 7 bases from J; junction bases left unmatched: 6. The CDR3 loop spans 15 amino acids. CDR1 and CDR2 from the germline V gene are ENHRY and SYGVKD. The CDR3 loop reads CAISDGAGGNSPLHF. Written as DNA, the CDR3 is TGTGCCATCAGTGATGGGGCAGGGGGAAATTCACCCCTCCACTTT.

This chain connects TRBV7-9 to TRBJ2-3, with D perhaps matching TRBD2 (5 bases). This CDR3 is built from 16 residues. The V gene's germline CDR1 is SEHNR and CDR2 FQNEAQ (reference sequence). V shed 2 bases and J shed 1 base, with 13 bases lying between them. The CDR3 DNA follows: TGTGCCAGCAGCTTAAGAGACCGGGGAGGCACAGATACGCAGTATTTT. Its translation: CASSLRDRGGTDTQYF.

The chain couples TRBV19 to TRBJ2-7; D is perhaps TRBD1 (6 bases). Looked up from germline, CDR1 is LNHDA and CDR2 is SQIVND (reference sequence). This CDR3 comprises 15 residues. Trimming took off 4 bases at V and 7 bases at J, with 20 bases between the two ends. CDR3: CASSNPSGGGWEQYF. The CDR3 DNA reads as TGTGCCAGTAGTAACCCCTCTGGGGGCGGATGGGAGCAGTACTTC.

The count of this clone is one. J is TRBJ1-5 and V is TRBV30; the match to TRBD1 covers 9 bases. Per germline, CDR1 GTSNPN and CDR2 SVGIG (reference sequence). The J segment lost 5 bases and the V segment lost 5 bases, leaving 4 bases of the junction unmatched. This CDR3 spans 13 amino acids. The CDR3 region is CAWGGQGHQPQHF. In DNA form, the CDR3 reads TGTGCCTGGGGGGGACAGGGTCATCAGCCCCAGCATTTT.